Shown below are 13 T cell receptor beta chains from a single sample sequenced in a study of blood T cell repertoires in COVID-19. The method was immunoSEQ multiplex PCR; TCRdb's version includes in-frame clones alone and lacks a portion of them. This table holds around 400,000 clones, more than 75% found once. The sequenced sample was peripheral blood. Source of these receptors: a woman aged 55-75 years with COVID-19, enrolled during active disease.

The chain couples TRBV9 to TRBJ1-3, with D perhaps TRBD1 (6 bases). Germline V gene lookup returns CDR1 SGDLS and CDR2 YYNGEE. CDR3 length: 14 amino acids. Trimming cost V 1 base and J 4 bases, with 9 bases left between them. CDR3 in DNA: TGTGCCAGCAGCGTAACAGGGCGCGGAAACACCATATATTTT. This translates into CASSVTGRGNTIYF.

V usage is TRBV29-1 and J usage is TRBJ1-6, with D unclear. CDR1 and CDR2 from the germline V gene are SQVTM and ANQGSEA. This CDR3 contains 14 residues. V lost 7 bases and J 8 bases, leaving 18 bases between the germline ends. CDR3 bases: TGCAGCGCCTTAACAGAGGGTCGGGATTCACCCCTCCACTTT. This encodes CSALTEGRDSPLHF.

The chain couples TRBV5-1 to TRBJ2-1, with 7 bases matching TRBD1. The ends lost 7 bases at V and 3 bases at J; junction bases unmatched: 4. The CDR3 spans 13 residues. CDR1 SGHRS and CDR2 YFSETQ come from the germline V gene. Here the CDR3 DNA reads TGCGCCAGCGCAGGGGGTCTCTACAATGAGCAGTTCTTC. Its protein is CASAGGLYNEQFF.

This chain uses TRBV3-1 (or the pseudogene TRBV3-2) with TRBJ2-6, with 7 bases lining up with TRBD2. CDR3 length: 19 residues. Trimming cost V 0 bases and J 1 base; bases outside gene matches: 9. Germline CDR1 LGHDT, CDR2 YNNKEL (reference sequence). The CDR3 nucleotides read TGTGCCAGCAGCCAAGAAATGGGGACTACCCGATCTGGGGCCAACGTCCTGACTTTC. Encoded protein: CASSQEMGTTRSGANVLTF.

The chain links TRBV27 to TRBJ2-2, with D tentatively TRBD1 (5 bases). The V gene lost 6 bases and the J gene lost 4 bases, with 9 bases spanning the gap. The CDR3 is 13 amino acids. In germline, CDR1 is MNHEY, CDR2 SMNVEV (reference sequence). The CDR3 loop is CASRDTITGELFF. CDR3 DNA: TGTGCCAGCAGGGACACGATCACCGGGGAGCTGTTTTTT.

The chain combines TRBV6-2 or TRBV6-3 with TRBJ1-1; TRBD1 agrees at 10 bases. The CDR3 sequence is 15 residues long. Trimming at V came to 5 bases and at J to 6 bases, leaving 9 bases not matched to a gene. CDR1 is MNHEY, CDR2 SVGEGT, per germline. CDR3 protein: CASSQPGQGRSEAFF. CDR3 DNA: TGTGCCAGCAGTCAACCGGGACAGGGGAGATCTGAAGCTTTCTTT.

The V call is TRBV2, the J call TRBJ1-4, with TRBD1 identical over 10 bases. The trim removed 10 bases at V and 8 bases at J, leaving 10 bases unmatched. CDR1 and CDR2 (germline): SNHLY, FYNNEI. CDR3 size: 14 residues. The CDR3 coding sequence is TGTGCCACCACGGCCCGGGACAGGGGAGAAAAACTGTTTTTT. Translation gives CATTARDRGEKLFF.

The rearrangement links TRBV3-1 (or the pseudogene TRBV3-2) to TRBJ1-5, with D unresolved. V was cut by 1 base and J by 6 bases, with 10 bases left in between. Germline lookup yields CDR1 LGHDT and CDR2 YNNKEL (reference sequence). The CDR3 runs 14 residues. CDR3 region: CASSQVGGSQPQHF. The CDR3 nucleotides read TGTGCCAGCAGCCAAGTAGGAGGGAGTCAGCCCCAGCATTTT.

This chain uses TRBV28 with TRBJ1-1; unclear D gene. The ends were cut back, 3 bases at V and 1 base at J, with 6 bases in the middle. Germline assignment: CDR1 MDHEN and CDR2 SYDVKM. The CDR3 totals 13 residues. CDR3 nucleotides: TGTGCCAGCAGTTTGCCCAGGAACACTGAAGCTTTCTTT. It specifies CASSLPRNTEAFF.

On this clone: Germline is not matched at one junction end, which may reflect a read error. The CDR3 DNA follows: TGTGCTAGTGGCTTGGACAGGGGCGGATATGGCTACACCTTC. Protein sequence: CASGLDRGGYGYTF. The chain recombines TRBV12-5 with TRBJ1-2, with 9 bases identical to TRBD1. This CDR3 has 14 amino acids. CDR1 LGHNT and CDR2 FRNRAP come from the germline V gene.

The J gene is TRBJ2-3, the V gene TRBV9; the D is unclear. There are 15 residues in the CDR3. Germline values: CDR1 SGDLS, CDR2 YYNGEE. The V end was cut by 3 bases, the J end by 2 bases, with 13 bases between. For the CDR3, the DNA is TGTGCCAGCAGCGCCACCGGGTCAGCCACAGATACGCAGTATTTT. Its translation is CASSATGSATDTQYF.

The V call is TRBV7-9, the J call TRBJ2-5; 7 positions match TRBD2. V gave up 2 bases and J gave up 2 bases; unmatched junction bases: 2. Germline CDR1 is SEHNR and CDR2 is FQNEAQ (reference sequence). The CDR3 has 14 residues. CDR3 loop: CASSLSGGQETQYF. DNA of the CDR3: TGTGCCAGCAGCTTATCGGGGGGACAAGAGACCCAGTACTTC.

This clone was seen a few times. The rearrangement uses TRBV3-1 (or the pseudogene TRBV3-2) and TRBJ1-3; D not resolved. Germline CDR1 LGHDT, CDR2 YNNKEL (reference sequence). V dropped 3 bases and J dropped 10 bases, with 7 bases sitting between them. CDR3 size: 11 residues. The CDR3, as DNA: TGTGCCAGCAGCCAGGCCAGGACCATATATTTT. Residues: CASSQARTIYF.